This T cell receptor beta chain was sequenced for a study of blood T cell repertoires in COVID-19 (dated by TCRdb to 2018 to 2020). In the study overall: The collaborator samples originated in the United States, Italy and Spain and spanned the acute and convalescent phases of COVID-19. The prospective study material was composed of cDNA or gDNA derived from T cells, B-cell-depleted T cells, or PBMCs. The dataset comprised deeply sampled blood TCRbeta repertoires from subjects exposed to, actively infected with, or recovered from COVID-19. The repertoires were released in a freely available public database intended as a resource for research on the immune response to SARS-CoV-2. The samples were drawn from two sources: the first 160 participants of the ongoing ImmuneRACE study, and over 1,000 subjects contributed by 6 global collaborators. Sample metadata almost always included a de-identified subject ID, COVID-19 status, age in years and sex. Where available, HLA class I and class II types were taken from metadata supplied by the sample provider and were not determined by assay-based typing.

The immunoSEQ Assay, a bias-controlled multiplex PCR, was used to amplify TCRbeta CDR3 regions from genomic DNA. In the authors' own workflow: Nucleated cell counts per sample were estimated from amplification of reference gene primers within the assay. Sequence reads were collapsed and filtered to measure the absolute abundance of every unique TCRbeta CDR3 rearrangement. For each sample, productive Simpson clonality was calculated as the square root of Simpson's diversity index over productive rearrangements. Here the immuneACCESS table is served through TCRdb, limited to in-frame sequences with V and J called. Missing clones are a known gap in these copies; in checked studies unresolved V genes cover under half, and the rest lacks a known reason. V, J and clone size are taken as reported in that table, and D and trimming were inferred from the DNA itself. The sample yields about 200,000 clones; about 76% were counted once. The ten largest clones add up to about 6.5% of the sample.

On this clone itself: Which antigen it targets is not known. No per-base quality is available; no much larger clone lies one base away.

Overall study outcomes, separate from this receptor: The amount of clinical and demographic metadata varied by source and participant and was provided uncurated.

One collaborating source in Seattle enrolled patients during active infection and followed them longitudinally through the course of disease. Collaborating institutions collected whole blood in K2EDTA tubes following their own protocols. Collaborator samples were shipped for TCRbeta analysis as frozen whole blood, isolated PBMCs, or DNA extracted from either sample type. From the cysteine up to the phenylalanine, the CDR3 has a length of 15 residues. Here the CDR3 DNA is all that survives: 45 bases in frame from base 1. The sequence derives from a woman aged 40 to 49 with COVID-19, enrolled during active disease. Here the chain combines TRBV21-1 and TRBJ1-5; no DNA check was done on the table's D call, TRBD1. TRBV21-1 constitutes a pseudogene. Sequencing was done on a sample of peripheral blood. The CDR3 protein is CASSKEGTGHGPQHF. At the DNA level, the sequence is TGTGCCAGCAGCAAAGAAGGGACAGGCCATGGGCCCCAGCATTTT.